Listed below are T cell receptor beta chains from one sample, sequenced in a study of blood T cells in healthy people across ages. TCRdb re-called the 5' RACE reads with MiXCR, one entry per CDR3 protein. Of approximately 1,700,000 distinct CDR3 sequences in the sample, more than 35% are singletons; the top ten hold under 25%. The sequenced sample consisted of blood. These receptors came from a human donor in good health. The CDR3 runs from the conserved cysteine through the conserved F or W. The D gene is left open where the match is weak. Rows give clone size only sometimes, using once, few, many, or a class for an expanded clone.

D,V,J,size,DNA,CDR3
-,TRBV9,TRBJ2-5,-,TGTGCCAGCAGCGAACGGGACGTAGAGACCCAGTACTTC,CASSERDVETQYF
-,TRBV20-1,TRBJ2-7,-,TGCAGTGCTAGAGTGGGTGAGGCAGGGCGCTACGAGCAGTACTTC,CSARVGEAGRYEQYF
TRBD1,TRBV5-1,TRBJ2-1,few,TGCGCCAGCAGCCCCGGGCCAGGGACAGGTTTAAGTGAGCAGTTCTTC,CASSPGPGTGLSEQFF
-,TRBV6-1,TRBJ1-2,-,TGTGCCAGCACTCACGGGCCTAAGGGCTACACCTTC,CASTHGPKGYTF
-,TRBV6-2/TRBV6-3,TRBJ2-4,-,TGTGCCAGCAGTGATGGGCAACGGCAGTACTTC,CASSDGQRQYF
TRBD1,TRBV10-3,TRBJ1-1,few,TGTGCCATCAGTGAGCTGGACAGGGGAGCTACTGAAGCTTTCTTT,CAISELDRGATEAFF
-,TRBV5-6,TRBJ2-1,many,TGTGCCAGCAGCTTGTTGGTAGGACGCCTAAACAATGAGCAGTTCTTC,CASSLLVGRLNNEQFF
-,TRBV20-1,TRBJ1-2,-,TGCAGTGCTAGTGAACCGAGGGGGGTATATGGCTACACCTTC,CSASEPRGVYGYTF
-,TRBV5-1,TRBJ2-7,few,TGCGCCAGCACGCCGACAGGCTCCTACGAGCAGTACTTC,CASTPTGSYEQYF
-,TRBV5-5,TRBJ2-5,-,TGTGCCAGCAGCTTGTTATCCAGAACAGCCCTGTACCAAGAGACCCAGTACTTC,CASSLLSRTALYQETQYF
-,TRBV7-9,TRBJ1-2,-,TGTGCCAGCAGCTTCTTCAACGGGGGCTACACCTTC,CASSFFNGGYTF
-,TRBV20-1,TRBJ2-1,many,TGCAGTGCCCTACCTTCTAGTTCCGATGAGCAGTTCTTC,CSALPSSSDEQFF
TRBD2,TRBV5-1,TRBJ2-1,-,TGCGCCAGCAGCTTGCTAGCGGGGGGGTATTCCTACAATGAGCAGTTCTTC,CASSLLAGGYSYNEQFF
-,TRBV20-1,TRBJ2-7,-,TGCAGGGCTCAAACTGTGGGTAGGGAGCAGTACTTC,CRAQTVGREQYF
-,TRBV20-1,TRBJ2-1,-,TGCAGTGCCAATCCGGGGGCTCGGCCAAATGAGCAGTTCTTC,CSANPGARPNEQFF
-,TRBV29-1,TRBJ2-3,-,TGCAGCGTTGGGGGTAGGGCCACAGATACGCAGTATTTT,CSVGGRATDTQYF
-,TRBV10-3,TRBJ2-3,-,TGTGCCATCAGTGAGTCTTCTATCCCCACAGATACGCAGTATTTT,CAISESSIPTDTQYF
TRBD1,TRBV4-3,TRBJ2-3,few,TGCGCCAGCAGCCAGACGTGGGGAGGGACAGGGGTGGCAGATACGCAGTATTTT,CASSQTWGGTGVADTQYF
-,TRBV20-1,TRBJ2-3,-,TGCAGTGCTAGAGAGGTGTGGGGGGAAGTCACAGATACGCAGTATTTT,CSAREVWGEVTDTQYF
TRBD2,TRBV2,TRBJ2-1,-,TGTGCCAGCACTCTCGGGACTAGCGTGTTCTTC,CASTLGTSVFF
-,TRBV20-1,TRBJ2-1,few,TGCAGTGCTAGAGAATACGGACCGGAGCAGTTCTTC,CSAREYGPEQFF
-,TRBV6-6,TRBJ2-5,few,TGTGCCGGCAGTTTACCCATCTCTCAAGAGACCCAGTACTTC,CAGSLPISQETQYF
-,TRBV30,TRBJ2-3,-,TGTGCCTGGAGGCCCGGGGGGCGTAGAGATACGCAGTATTTT,CAWRPGGRRDTQYF
TRBD2,TRBV7-8,TRBJ2-1,-,TGTGCCAGCAGCTTAATCCTAGCGGGGGGGCCGCAACGGGCCGATGAGCAGTTCTTC,CASSLILAGGPQRADEQFF
-,TRBV4-1,TRBJ2-5,-,TGCGCCAGCAGCCAAGATAGGGTGTACCAAGAGACCCAGTACTTC,CASSQDRVYQETQYF
-,TRBV27,TRBJ2-1,-,TGTGCCAGCGGTAGGGGGGCCCCCTACAATGAGCAGTTCTTC,CASGRGAPYNEQFF
-,TRBV11-3,TRBJ2-1,-,TGTGCCAGCAGCCAAGCGAGCGCCTACAATGAGCAGTTCTTC,CASSQASAYNEQFF
TRBD2,TRBV5-1,TRBJ2-3,-,TGCGCCAGCAGCTTGGGGACTAGCCAAGATACGCAGTATTTT,CASSLGTSQDTQYF
-,TRBV10-3,TRBJ1-4,few,TGTGCCATCAGTGAGTCGACCGGATACAATGAAAAACTGTTTTTT,CAISESTGYNEKLFF
-,TRBV11-1,TRBJ2-3,-,TGTGCCAGCAGCCCGTTCCCGGTCATACGGATAGATACGCAGTATTTT,CASSPFPVIRIDTQYF
-,TRBV20-1,TRBJ1-4,-,TGCAGTGCCGCCGACGGAGCAACTAATGAAAAACTGTTTTTT,CSAADGATNEKLFF
-,TRBV27,TRBJ2-3,-,TGTGCCAGCAGTTTAAGGGGGTTCGGGGGTACGCAGTATTTT,CASSLRGFGGTQYF
-,TRBV7-8,TRBJ1-5,-,TGTGCCAGCAGCTTAGTCGAGGGGCTGAGCAATCAGCCCCAGCATTTT,CASSLVEGLSNQPQHF
TRBD1,TRBV6-5,TRBJ2-6,-,TGTGCCAGTAGCATTACAGGGGTAGAAGGGGCCAACGTCCAGACTTTC,CASSITGVEGANVQTF
-,TRBV6-2/TRBV6-3,TRBJ2-4,-,TGTGCCAGCAGTCCCTCCGGACGATGGAGAGATGAGCAGTACTTC,CASSPSGRWRDEQYF
-,TRBV7-2,TRBJ2-5,-,TGTGCCAGCAGCTTAGCGGGGACTGGGGGGAGGAGGCCAGGAGAGACCCAGTACTTC,CASSLAGTGGRRPGETQYF
-,TRBV13,TRBJ1-6,few,TGTGCCAGCAGCTTGAGTGTGGATAATTCACCCCTCCACTTT,CASSLSVDNSPLHF
-,TRBV7-8,TRBJ2-7,-,TGTGCCGGGGGGCAGGGAATATACGAGCAGTACTTC,CAGGQGIYEQYF
-,TRBV24-1,TRBJ2-7,few,TGTGCCACCAGTGATTCGCCTTTTCACGAGCAGTACTTC,CATSDSPFHEQYF
-,TRBV5-1,TRBJ1-2,-,TGCGCCAGCAGCTCTGAATCTCAGTACTATGGCTACACCTTC,CASSSESQYYGYTF
-,TRBV2,TRBJ2-3,-,TGTGCCTGCAGTGATGTTGGGTCACGAGACACAGATACGCAGTATTTT,CACSDVGSRDTDTQYF
-,TRBV6-2/TRBV6-3,TRBJ2-5,-,TGTGCCAGCAGTTATCGGCCTCTGTGGGGGCGGGAGGAGACCCAGTACTTC,CASSYRPLWGREETQYF
-,TRBV11-3,TRBJ2-7,few,TGTGCCAGCAGCTCGAGCTACAGGGACTCCTACGAGCAGTACTTC,CASSSSYRDSYEQYF
TRBD1,TRBV7-2,TRBJ2-2,-,TGTGCCAGCAGCTTAAACAGGGGGCTGGACACCGGGGAGCTGTTTTTT,CASSLNRGLDTGELFF
-,TRBV6-6,TRBJ1-1,once,TGTGCCAGCACCGAGGCGGCACCTAGTATGAACACTGAAGCTTTCTTT,CASTEAAPSMNTEAFF
TRBD1,TRBV5-1,TRBJ2-4,-,TGCGCCAGCAGGACGACCGGGACAGGGGAAGATGTTCAGTACTTC,CASRTTGTGEDVQYF
-,TRBV15,TRBJ1-1,-,TGTGCCACCAGCAGAGGCGGAGGGTCGGGCACTGAAGCTTTCTTT,CATSRGGGSGTEAFF
-,TRBV29-1,TRBJ2-7,-,TGCAGCGTCGATACCGGACAGCACTACGAGCAGTACTTC,CSVDTGQHYEQYF
-,TRBV25-1,TRBJ1-6,-,TGTGCCAGCAGTGAATTGTTGGGGAAGGGTTCACCCCTCCACTTT,CASSELLGKGSPLHF
TRBD1,TRBV7-9,TRBJ2-7,-,TGTGCCAGCAGCTTAGAGTCTACAGACAGGGCCTTCTACGAGCAGTACTTC,CASSLESTDRAFYEQYF
-,TRBV4-1,TRBJ2-1,few,TGCGCCAGCAGCCAAGGTGGAAATCCCTTGGGGGTGAATGAGCAGTTCTTC,CASSQGGNPLGVNEQFF
-,TRBV7-8,TRBJ2-5,few,TGTGCCAGCAGCTTAGCCTTTATAGACGGCGAGGGGAAAGAGACCCAGTACTTC,CASSLAFIDGEGKETQYF
-,TRBV7-6,TRBJ2-1,few,TGTGCCAGCAGCTTAGTCCCGTTAGTGGAGAATGAGCAGTTCTTC,CASSLVPLVENEQFF